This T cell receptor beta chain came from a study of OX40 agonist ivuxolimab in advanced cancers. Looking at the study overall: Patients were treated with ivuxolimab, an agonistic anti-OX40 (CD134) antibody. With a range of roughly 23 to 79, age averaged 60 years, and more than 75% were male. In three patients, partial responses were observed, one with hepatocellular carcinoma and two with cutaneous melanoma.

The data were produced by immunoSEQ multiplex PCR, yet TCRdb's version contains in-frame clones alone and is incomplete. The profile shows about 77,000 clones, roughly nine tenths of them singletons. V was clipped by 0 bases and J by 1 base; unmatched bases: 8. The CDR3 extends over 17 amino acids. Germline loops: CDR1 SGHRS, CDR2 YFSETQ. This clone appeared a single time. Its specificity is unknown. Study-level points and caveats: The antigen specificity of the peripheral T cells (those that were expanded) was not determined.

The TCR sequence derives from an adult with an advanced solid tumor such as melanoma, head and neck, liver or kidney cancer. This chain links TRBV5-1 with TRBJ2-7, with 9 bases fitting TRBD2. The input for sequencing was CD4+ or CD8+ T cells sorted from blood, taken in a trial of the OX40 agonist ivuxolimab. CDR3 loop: CASSLAAGGYPSYEQYF. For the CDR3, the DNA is TGCGCCAGCAGCTTGGCAGCGGGGGGCTATCCTTCCTACGAGCAGTACTTC.